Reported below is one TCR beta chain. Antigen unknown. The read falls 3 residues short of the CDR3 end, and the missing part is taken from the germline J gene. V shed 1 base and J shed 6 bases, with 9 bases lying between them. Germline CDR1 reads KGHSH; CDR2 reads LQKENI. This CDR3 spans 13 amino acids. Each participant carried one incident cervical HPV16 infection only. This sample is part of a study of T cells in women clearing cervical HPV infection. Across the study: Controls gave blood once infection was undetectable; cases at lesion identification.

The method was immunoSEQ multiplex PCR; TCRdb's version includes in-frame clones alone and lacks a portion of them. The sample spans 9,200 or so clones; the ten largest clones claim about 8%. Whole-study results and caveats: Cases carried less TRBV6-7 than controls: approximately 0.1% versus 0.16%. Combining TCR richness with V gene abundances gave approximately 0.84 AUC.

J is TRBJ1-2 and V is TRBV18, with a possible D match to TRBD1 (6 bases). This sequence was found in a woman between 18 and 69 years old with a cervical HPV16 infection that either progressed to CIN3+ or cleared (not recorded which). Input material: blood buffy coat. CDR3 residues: CASSPRQEHGYTF. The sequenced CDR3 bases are TGTGCCAGCTCACCACGACAGGAGCATGGC.